This T cell receptor beta chain was recorded in a study of response to subunit inactivated influenza vaccine. Each CDR3 protein gets one entry after TCRdb re-called the RT-PCR reads with MiXCR. The sample has about 190,000 distinct CDR3 sequences, about an eighth seen once. This clonotype has only a few counts. The antigen is undetermined. Notes on the study in general: Authors suggested few new T cells are recruited by each seasonal influenza vaccination.

CDR1 and CDR2 from the germline V gene are MNHNS and SASEGT. The J segment lost 2 bases and the V segment lost 0 bases, leaving 7 bases of the junction unmatched. This CDR3 comprises 17 residues. The material was CD8+ T cells sorted from PBMCs, obtained 4 to 6 days after vaccination. The J gene is TRBJ2-1, the V gene TRBV6-1; the match to TRBD1 covers 7 bases. The source of this sequence is a man aged 45-65 years who received an inactivated influenza vaccine. Written as DNA, the CDR3 is TGTGCCAGCAGTGAAGCCTGGACAGGACCTACCTACAATGAGCAGTTCTTC. This gives the protein CASSEAWTGPTYNEQFF.